Sequencing of this T cell receptor beta chain was carried out in a study of CD8 T cells in ankylosing spondylitis. General study points: Within ankylosing spondylitis blood, a TCR beta motif made up of fewer than ten highly homologous variants appeared to be characteristic. Disease-linked clones bore a CD8+ phenotype, appearing relatively rarely in peripheral blood. Significant enrichment of disease-linked clones was reportedly seen in matched ankylosing spondylitis synovial fluid. Earlier literature documents some of the motif variants in reactive arthritis synovial fluid and blood.

This clonotype was observed many times. Its antigen remains unidentified. Construction of TCR beta libraries was performed using quantitative 5'-RACE with molecular barcodes. TCRdb reanalysed the 5' RACE reads using MiXCR and keeps one entry per CDR3 protein. Here the sample spans about 500,000 distinct CDR3 sequences, about 5% being singletons. Germline assignment: CDR1 SGHRS and CDR2 YFSETQ. V lost 0 bases and J lost 6, with 13 bases in between. The CDR3 is 14 amino acids. Sequenced material: blood, either unsorted or a sorted T cell fraction (not recorded which). This rearrangement joins TRBV5-1 to TRBJ2-7; tentative D call: TRBD1 (7 bases). This TCR came from a male donor with ankylosing spondylitis. The DNA of the CDR3 is TGCGCCAGCAGCTTGGCCAGGGGGGCCGCCGAGCAGTACTTC. This gives the protein CASSLARGAAEQYF.